This T cell receptor (beta chain) appears in the sequencing data of a study of blood T cell repertoires in COVID-19. V shed 8 bases, J shed 5 bases, and the junction held 4 bases outside the gene matches. Germline CDR1 and CDR2: SQVTM and ANQGSEA. This CDR3 has 11 residues. This table comes from immunoSEQ multiplex PCR, and its TCRdb copy is limited to in-frame clones, with some not included. This sample yields some 120,000 clones, of which more than 75% are seen a single time; over 3.5% belongs to the top ten. Sequencing used peripheral blood. The clonotype comes from a woman aged 55-70 years with acute or convalescent COVID-19. The chain joins TRBV29-1 to TRBJ2-7, with 9 bases identical to TRBD2. The CDR3 is CSWASGNEQYF. In DNA, the CDR3 is TGCAGCTGGGCTAGCGGGAACGAGCAGTACTTC.